Shown below are 27 T cell receptor beta chains from a single sample sequenced in a study of T cell responses to AZD1222 COVID-19 vaccine. Using immunoSEQ multiplex PCR, the repertoire was profiled, and TCRdb retains in-frame clones only, with some absent. This repertoire includes some 150,000 clones. Sequencing input: peripheral blood. These receptors originate from an adult in good health.

The J gene is TRBJ1-2, the V gene TRBV18; 7 bases align to TRBD1. Germline lookup yields CDR1 KGHSH and CDR2 LQKENI. The CDR3 spans 16 residues. V was clipped by 3 bases and J by 5 bases; unmatched bases: 12. Here the CDR3 reads CASSPTGTETWYGYTF. CDR3 nucleotides: TGTGCCAGCTCACCGACCGGGACAGAGACTTGGTATGGCTACACCTTC. The whole variable domain, filled in from reference TRBV18 and TRBJ1-2, reads NAGVMQNPRHLVRRRGQEARLRCSPMKGHSHVYWYRQLPEEGLKFMVYLQKENIIDESGMPKERFSAEFPKEGPSILRIQQVVRGDSAAYFCASSPTGTETWYGYTFGSGTRLTVV.

The rearrangement uses TRBV19 and TRBJ1-3, with 10 bases lining up with TRBD1. The V gene's germline CDR1 is LNHDA and CDR2 SQIVND (reference sequence). V was clipped by 5 bases and J by 3 bases; unmatched bases: 10. This CDR3 comprises 17 residues. CDR3 sequence: CASSGPRDRGRGNTIYF. CDR3 sequence (DNA): TGTGCCAGTAGTGGCCCCCGGGACAGGGGTCGTGGAAACACCATATATTTT.

The chain is built from TRBV7-7 and TRBJ2-3, with 10 bases identical to TRBD2. V was pared by 5 bases and J by 3 bases, with 5 bases of the junction left unmatched. This CDR3 comprises 15 residues. Germline loops: CDR1 SSHAT, CDR2 FNYEAQ (reference sequence). DNA of the CDR3: TGTGCCAGCAGCGCAAGCGGGGGGGCAACAGATACGCAGTATTTT. This encodes CASSASGGATDTQYF. The full variable domain, completed using reference TRBV7-7 and TRBJ2-3, is GAGVSQSPRYKVTKRGQDVTLRCDPISSHATLYWYQQALGQGPEFLTYFNYEAQPDKSGLPSDRFSAERPEGSISTLTIQRTEQRDSAMYRCASSASGGATDTQYFGPGTRLTVL.

V gene TRBV7-8 combines with J gene TRBJ2-7; D remains ambiguous. V was cut by 7 bases and J by 5 bases, with 24 bases left in between. The CDR3 totals 16 residues. CDR1 and CDR2 from the germline V gene are SGHVS and FQNEAQ. Here the CDR3 reads CASTSWGGASPHEQYF. The CDR3 bases are TGTGCCAGCACCTCCTGGGGTGGAGCGTCCCCCCACGAGCAGTACTTC.

The CDR3 protein is CASSFSGDEKLFF. Written as DNA, the CDR3 is TGTGCCAGCAGCTTCTCTGGGGATGAAAAACTGTTTTTT. V usage is TRBV7-6 and J usage is TRBJ1-4; no definite D call. This CDR3 has 13 amino acids. Germline CDR1 and CDR2: SGHVS and FNYEAQ. The germline V and J ends were trimmed by 3 bases and 6 bases, with 8 bases remaining between them.

The chain carries TRBV7-2 and TRBJ2-3; maybe TRBD1 (6 bases). The germline V and J ends were trimmed by 0 bases and 0 bases, with 10 bases remaining between them. From germline, CDR1 is SGHTA and CDR2 FQGNSA. This CDR3 is 16 amino acids long. The CDR3 spells CASSLAGTTSTDTQYF. CDR3 nucleotide sequence: TGTGCCAGCAGCTTAGCAGGGACAACTAGCACAGATACGCAGTATTTT.

The chain employs TRBV6-1 and TRBJ2-7; D gene ambiguous. Trimming cost V 0 bases and J 3 bases, with 6 bases left between them. CDR1 and CDR2 from the germline V gene are MNHNS and SASEGT. The CDR3 runs 13 residues. CDR3 DNA: TGTGCCAGCAGTGAAGCCTACGGCTACGAGCAGTACTTC. This sequence encodes CASSEAYGYEQYF.

The rearrangement uses TRBV3-1 (or the pseudogene TRBV3-2) and TRBJ2-3; 11 bases map to TRBD2. The CDR3 has 14 residues. Per germline, CDR1 LGHDT and CDR2 YNNKEL (reference sequence). V shed 10 bases, J shed 4 bases, and the junction held 7 bases outside the gene matches. The CDR3 reads CATRLAGMPDTQYF. Here the CDR3 DNA reads TGTGCCACCAGACTAGCGGGGATGCCAGATACGCAGTATTTT.

The V call is TRBV9, the J call TRBJ1-3, with D maybe TRBD1 (5 bases). This CDR3 is 16 amino acids long. The V and J ends lost 0 bases and 2 bases respectively, with 12 bases between them. Germline CDR1 SGDLS, CDR2 YYNGEE. CDR3 DNA: TGTGCCAGCAGCGTAGCAGCCAGGGTCCCTGGAAACACCATATATTTT. Its translation: CASSVAARVPGNTIYF.

This chain joins TRBV27 and TRBJ1-1; 8 bases are a match to TRBD1. Trimming at V came to 6 bases and at J to 6 bases, leaving 15 bases not matched to a gene. This CDR3 is built from 16 residues. The V gene's germline CDR1 is MNHEY and CDR2 SMNVEV (reference sequence). The chain's CDR3 is CASSSHSDRGTPEAFF. The CDR3 nucleotides are TGTGCCAGCAGCTCGCACTCAGACAGGGGCACCCCTGAAGCTTTCTTT.

The gene calls are TRBV7-9 and TRBJ2-5; 7 nucleotides line up with TRBD1. Losses at the gene ends were 5 bases for V and 4 bases for J; bases not matched to a gene: 10. Germline CDR1 reads SEHNR; CDR2 reads FQNEAQ (reference sequence). CDR3 size: 15 residues. As DNA, the CDR3 is TGTGCCAGCAGCCCACACAGGGGAAGGGGAGAGACCCAGTACTTC. Its translation is CASSPHRGRGETQYF.

The V and J genes are TRBV6-5 and TRBJ2-6; D gene unclear. The CDR3 consists of 13 residues. V was trimmed by 8 bases and J by 0 bases, leaving 5 bases between them. CDR1 and CDR2 (germline): MNHEY, SVGAGI. This chain's CDR3 is CASRVSGANVLTF. For the CDR3, the DNA is TGTGCCAGCCGGGTCTCTGGGGCCAACGTCCTGACTTTC.

The V and J genes are TRBV19 and TRBJ1-3; no definite D call. The CDR3 loop spans 15 amino acids. V was cut by 2 bases and J by 0 bases, with 8 bases left in between. Germline V gene data show CDR1 as LNHDA and CDR2 as SQIVND (reference sequence). CDR3 nucleotide sequence: TGTGCCAGTAGTATATCTCAAAACTCTGGAAACACCATATATTTT. This gives the protein CASSISQNSGNTIYF.

This sequence joins TRBV5-5 and TRBJ1-2, with D possibly being TRBD1 (5 bases). Trimming took off 6 bases at V and 4 bases at J, with 16 bases between the two ends. Germline V gene sequence: CDR1 SGHKS, CDR2 YYEKEE (reference sequence). CDR3 length: 14 residues. The CDR3 here is CASTTWGVSYGYTF. Here the CDR3 DNA reads TGTGCCAGCACCACGTGGGGGGTGAGCTATGGCTACACCTTC.

This chain joins TRBV28 and TRBJ1-3; 9 bases are shared with TRBD1. Trimming took 5 bases from V and 1 from J; bases not matched to a gene: 18. Germline lookup yields CDR1 MDHEN and CDR2 SYDVKM. The CDR3 is 20 amino acids. CDR3 DNA: TGTGCCAGCAGTCCAACCGGGACAGGGTTTCACACGCCATCTGGAAACACCATATATTTT. It yields the protein CASSPTGTGFHTPSGNTIYF.

This rearrangement joins TRBV19 to TRBJ1-2; the D gene is possibly TRBD1 (5 bases). Trimming pared 4 bases from V and 3 bases from J, leaving 12 bases between. The CDR3 runs to 14 residues. Germline V gene data show CDR1 as LNHDA and CDR2 as SQIVND (reference sequence). The CDR3 DNA follows: TGTGCCAGTAGTAGAGAGACAGCCGACTATGGCTACACCTTC. Its protein is CASSRETADYGYTF.

J is TRBJ1-4 and V is TRBV19; maybe TRBD1 (5 bases). Germline values: CDR1 LNHDA, CDR2 SQIVND (reference sequence). Trimming stripped 5 bases from V and 2 bases from J, with 15 bases between. The CDR3 covers 16 residues. CDR3 bases: TGTGCCAGTAGTGGGGGAATGGGAGCTACTAATGAAAAACTGTTTTTT. It codes for CASSGGMGATNEKLFF. The full variable domain, with the rest looked up from reference TRBV19 and TRBJ1-4, is DGGITQSPKYLFRKEGQNVTLSCEQNLNHDAMYWYRQDPGQGLRLIYYSQIVNDFQKGDIAEGYSVSREKKESFPLTVTSAQKNPTAFYLCASSGGMGATNEKLFFGSGTQLSVL.

The rearrangement links TRBV28 to TRBJ1-2; 8 bases map to TRBD1. This CDR3 comprises 16 residues. The junction had 6 bases not matched to a gene; V was cut back by 3 bases and J by 0 bases. The germline CDR1 and CDR2 sequences are MDHEN and SYDVKM. In DNA form, the CDR3 reads TGTGCCAGCAGTTTGGACAGGGCTATAGCTAACTATGGCTACACCTTC. The encoded protein is CASSLDRAIANYGYTF.

The gene calls are TRBV5-1 and TRBJ1-2; TRBD1 agrees at 8 bases. Germline CDR1 SGHRS, CDR2 YFSETQ. CDR3 length: 15 amino acids. With V trimmed by 0 bases and J by 7 bases, 8 bases remained unmatched. CDR3 region: CASSLAEQGAFGYTF. The CDR3 DNA is TGCGCCAGCAGCTTGGCGGAGCAGGGGGCGTTTGGCTACACCTTC.

The rearrangement links TRBV3-1 (or the pseudogene TRBV3-2) to TRBJ1-1; the match to TRBD1 covers 7 bases. V shed 7 bases, J shed 3 bases, and the junction held 5 bases outside the gene matches. This CDR3 contains 13 residues. Germline V gene lookup returns CDR1 LGHDT and CDR2 YNNKEL (reference sequence). CDR3 bases: TGTGCCAGCACCGCGACAGGGTACACTGAAGCTTTCTTT. Its translation: CASTATGYTEAFF.

With respect to this clone: The junction does not match germline at one end; this may be a read error. V gene TRBV2 combines with J gene TRBJ1-4; unclear D gene. CDR3 size: 14 residues. CDR1 and CDR2 (germline): SNHLY, FYNNEI. The chain's CDR3 is CASREDASGGKLFF. The CDR3 DNA reads TGTGCCAGCAGAGAAGACGCCTCGGGAGGAAAACTGTTTTTT.

The rearrangement joins TRBV19 to TRBJ2-1; 9 bases match TRBD1. The CDR3 loop spans 15 amino acids. CDR1 is LNHDA and CDR2 is SQIVND in the germline V gene (reference sequence). With V trimmed by 3 bases and J by 8 bases, 8 bases remained unmatched. CDR3 sequence (DNA): TGTGCCAGTAGTATCGGGGGACAGGGTACGGATGAGCAGTTCTTC. Translated, it gives CASSIGGQGTDEQFF.

The V call is TRBV5-6, the J call TRBJ2-7; weak D call: TRBD1 (5 bases). V lost 4 bases to trimming and J lost 3 bases, with 5 bases between them. The CDR3 is made up of 11 amino acids. Germline V CDR1 and CDR2: SGHDT, YYEEEE. The CDR3 nucleotides read TGTGCCAGCAGCAGGGGCTACGAGCAGTACTTC. Its translation is CASSRGYEQYF.

V usage is TRBV27 and J usage is TRBJ1-4, with D perhaps matching TRBD1 (5 bases). This CDR3 contains 13 residues. V lost 7 bases, J lost 7 bases, and 13 bases lay in between. From germline, CDR1 is MNHEY and CDR2 SMNVEV (reference sequence). DNA for the CDR3: TGTGCCAGCAAGGGTGGGGGTCCTGAAAAACTGTTTTTT. Its protein is CASKGGGPEKLFF.

Comments on this clone: One junction end does not reproduce the germline sequence, and a read error may be involved. V gene TRBV6-6 combines with J gene TRBJ1-1; the match to TRBD1 covers 8 bases. The V gene's germline CDR1 is MNHNY and CDR2 SVGAGI (reference sequence). The CDR3 length is 15 residues. DNA of the CDR3: TGTGCCAGCAGTAACTCCCGGACAGGGATTTTTGAAGCTTTCTTT. As protein: CASSNSRTGIFEAFF.

The chain has TRBV7-9 and TRBJ2-5; D unclear. V was pared by 5 bases and J by 5 bases, with 15 bases between. CDR3 length equals 14 residues. Looked up from germline, CDR1 is SEHNR and CDR2 is FQNEAQ (reference sequence). CDR3 amino acids: CASSPSGMGETQYF. The CDR3 DNA sequence: TGTGCCAGCAGCCCTAGTGGGATGGGGGAGACCCAGTACTTC.

The chain carries TRBV6-5 and TRBJ1-3; 8 bases align to TRBD1. In germline, CDR1 is MNHEY, CDR2 SVGAGI. The CDR3 is 14 amino acids. V dropped 10 bases and J dropped 4; count of bases not matched to a gene: 9. For the CDR3, the DNA is TGTGCCACAACTGACAGGGGAACAGGAAACACCATATATTTT. Its translation: CATTDRGTGNTIYF.